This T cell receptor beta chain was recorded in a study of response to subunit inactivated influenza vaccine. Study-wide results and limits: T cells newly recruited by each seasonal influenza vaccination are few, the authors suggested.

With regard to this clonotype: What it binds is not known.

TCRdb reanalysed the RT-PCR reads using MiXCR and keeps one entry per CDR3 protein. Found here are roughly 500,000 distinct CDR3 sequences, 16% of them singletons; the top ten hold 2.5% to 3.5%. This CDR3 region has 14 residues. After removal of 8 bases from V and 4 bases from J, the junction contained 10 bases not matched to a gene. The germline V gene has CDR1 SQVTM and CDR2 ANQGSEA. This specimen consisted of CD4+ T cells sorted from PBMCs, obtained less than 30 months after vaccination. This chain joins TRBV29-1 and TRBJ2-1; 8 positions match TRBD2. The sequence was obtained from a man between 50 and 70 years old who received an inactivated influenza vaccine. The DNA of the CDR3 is TGCAGCTCCTATAGCGGCGGGAGGTACAATGAGCAGTTCTTC. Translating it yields CSSYSGGRYNEQFF.